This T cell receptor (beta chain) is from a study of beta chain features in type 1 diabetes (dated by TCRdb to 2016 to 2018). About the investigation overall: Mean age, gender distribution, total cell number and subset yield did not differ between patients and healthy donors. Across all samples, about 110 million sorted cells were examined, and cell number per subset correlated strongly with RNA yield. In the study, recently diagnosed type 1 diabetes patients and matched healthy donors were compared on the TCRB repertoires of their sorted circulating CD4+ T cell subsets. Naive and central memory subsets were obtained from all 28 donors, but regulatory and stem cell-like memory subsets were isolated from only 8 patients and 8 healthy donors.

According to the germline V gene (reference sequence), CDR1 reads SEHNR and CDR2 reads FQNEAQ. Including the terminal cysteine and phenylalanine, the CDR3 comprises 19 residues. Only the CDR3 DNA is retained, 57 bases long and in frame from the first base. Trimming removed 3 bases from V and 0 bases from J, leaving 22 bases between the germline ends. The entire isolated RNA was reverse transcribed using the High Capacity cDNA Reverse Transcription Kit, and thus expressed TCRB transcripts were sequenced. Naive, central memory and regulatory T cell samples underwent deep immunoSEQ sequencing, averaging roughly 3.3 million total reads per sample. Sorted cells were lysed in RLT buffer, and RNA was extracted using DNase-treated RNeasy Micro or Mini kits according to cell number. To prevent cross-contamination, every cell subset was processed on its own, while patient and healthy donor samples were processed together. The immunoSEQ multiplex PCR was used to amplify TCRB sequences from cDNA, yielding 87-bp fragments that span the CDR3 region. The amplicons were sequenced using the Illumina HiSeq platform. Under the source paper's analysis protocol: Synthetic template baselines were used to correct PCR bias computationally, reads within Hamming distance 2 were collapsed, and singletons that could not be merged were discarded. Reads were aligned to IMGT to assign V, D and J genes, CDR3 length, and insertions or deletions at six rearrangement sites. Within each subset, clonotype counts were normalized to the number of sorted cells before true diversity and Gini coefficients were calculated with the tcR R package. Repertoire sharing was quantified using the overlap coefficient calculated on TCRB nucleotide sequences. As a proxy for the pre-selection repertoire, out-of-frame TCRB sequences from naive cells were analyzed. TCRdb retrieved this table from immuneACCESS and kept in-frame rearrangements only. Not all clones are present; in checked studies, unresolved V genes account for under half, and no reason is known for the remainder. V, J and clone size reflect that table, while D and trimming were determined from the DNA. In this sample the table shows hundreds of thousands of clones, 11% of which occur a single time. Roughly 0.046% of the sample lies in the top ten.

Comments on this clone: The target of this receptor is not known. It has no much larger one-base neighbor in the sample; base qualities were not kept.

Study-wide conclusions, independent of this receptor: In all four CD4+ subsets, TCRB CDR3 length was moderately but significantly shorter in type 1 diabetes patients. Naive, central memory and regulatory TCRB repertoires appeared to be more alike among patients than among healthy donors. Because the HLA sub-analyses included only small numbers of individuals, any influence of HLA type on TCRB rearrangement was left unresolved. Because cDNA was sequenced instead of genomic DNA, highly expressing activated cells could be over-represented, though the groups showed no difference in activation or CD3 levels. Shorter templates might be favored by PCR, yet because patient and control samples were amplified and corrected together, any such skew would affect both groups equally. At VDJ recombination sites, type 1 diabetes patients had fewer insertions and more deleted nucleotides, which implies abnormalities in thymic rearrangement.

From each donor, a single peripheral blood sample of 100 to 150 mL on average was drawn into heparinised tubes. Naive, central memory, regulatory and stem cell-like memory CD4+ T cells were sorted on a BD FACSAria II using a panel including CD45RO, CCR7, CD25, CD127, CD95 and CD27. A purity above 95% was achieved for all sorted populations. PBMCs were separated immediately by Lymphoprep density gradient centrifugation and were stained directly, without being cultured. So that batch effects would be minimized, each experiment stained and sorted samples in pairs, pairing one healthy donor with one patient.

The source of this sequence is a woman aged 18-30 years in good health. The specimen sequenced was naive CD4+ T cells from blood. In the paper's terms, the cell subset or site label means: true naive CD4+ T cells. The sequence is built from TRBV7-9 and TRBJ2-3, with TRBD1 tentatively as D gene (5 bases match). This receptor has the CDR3 CASSFFVFRGKLSTDTQYF. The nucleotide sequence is TGTGCCAGCAGCTTCTTCGTCTTTAGGGGAAAACTAAGCACAGATACGCAGTATTTT.